These T cell receptor beta chains were read from a single sample in a study of tumor and adjacent non-tumor tissue in lung cancer. TCRdb processed the multiplex PCR reads anew with MiXCR; each CDR3 protein has one entry. Among more than 120,000 distinct CDR3 sequences listed, approximately 64% were seen once. The specimen was lung tumor tissue. These receptors came from a man between 60 and 75 years old with small cell lung cancer. CDR3s include the opening cysteine and the closing phenylalanine or tryptophan. Each record gives: J gene, V gene, D gene, CDR3 length, clone size, CDR3 protein, CDR3 DNA. A D gene is named only where the DNA matches it firmly. Clone size is stated in some rows and not others, as once, few, many or a class when expanded.

TRBJ1-4 TRBV29-1 NA 16 few CSVLFTRGPTNEKLFF TGCAGCGTTCTGTTTACCCGGGGGCCCACTAATGAAAAACTGTTTTTT
TRBJ1-3 TRBV12-3/TRBV12-4 NA 15 few CASSQSRGSGNTIYF TGTGCCAGCAGTCAAAGCCGGGGCTCTGGAAACACCATATATTTT
TRBJ2-7 TRBV6-1 NA 13 many CASITRTAYEQYF TGTGCCAGCATCACCCGGACAGCCTACGAGCAGTACTTC
TRBJ1-5 TRBV27 TRBD1 14 many CASSRTGNYQPQHF TGTGCCAGCAGCCGGACAGGGAACTATCAGCCCCAGCATTTT
TRBJ2-1 TRBV5-1 NA 19 NA CTSSFEGGPLGGSHNERFF TGCACCAGCAGCTTCGAGGGAGGCCCTTTGGGGGGTTCCCACAATGAGCGGTTCTTC
TRBJ1-4 TRBV7-9 TRBD1 15 NA CVSVQGGAGNEKLFF TGCGTCAGCGTCCAGGGGGGCGCAGGTAATGAAAAACTGTTTTTT
TRBJ1-2 TRBV11-2 NA 13 NA CASSFNRDYGYTF TGTGCCAGCAGCTTCAACAGGGACTATGGTTACACCTTC
TRBJ1-5 TRBV5-5 NA 16 NA CGSSLVPGQFNQLQHF TGTGGCAGCAGCTTGGTCCCAGGTCAATTCAATCAGCTCCAGCATTTT
TRBJ2-3 TRBV4-1 NA 15 NA CASRATGGPGQTQYF TGCGCCAGCAGGGCTACCGGAGGGCCCGGGCAGACGCAGTATTTT
TRBJ2-3 TRBV5-1 TRBD1 14 once CASRRDRVTDTQYF TGCGCCAGCAGGCGTGACAGGGTTACAGATACGCAGTATTTT
TRBJ2-5 TRBV20-1 NA 14 NA CSAREDHRMETQYF TGCAGTGCTAGAGAGGACCACAGGATGGAGACCCAGTACTTC
TRBJ2-7 TRBV11-1 TRBD2 15 NA CASSLVAVWEGKQYF TGTGCCAGCAGCTTAGTTGCCGTCTGGGAGGGAAAGCAATACTTC
TRBJ2-3 TRBV14 TRBD2 18 NA CASSRRTSGRAGIDTQYF TGTGCCAGCAGCCGTCGGACTAGTGGGAGGGCCGGCATAGATACGCAGTATTTT
TRBJ2-1 TRBV5-6 TRBD2 18 once CASSRRISGRASHNEQFF TGTGCCAGCAGCCGAAGAATTAGTGGGAGGGCCTCGCACAATGAGCAATTCTTC
TRBJ1-2 TRBV5-4 NA 13 many CASSLVGKGGYTF TGTGCCAGCAGCTTGGTGGGGAAAGGCGGCTACACCTTC
TRBJ2-1 TRBV20-1 NA 15 NA CSAGGQGCSYNEQFF TGCAGTGCGGGGGGTCAGGGGTGCTCCTACAATGAGCAGTTCTTC
TRBJ2-7 TRBV7-8 NA 13 NA CASSLDRPYEQYF TGTGCCAGCAGCTTAGACAGGCCCTACGAGCAGTACTTC
TRBJ2-3 TRBV5-1 TRBD1 14 NA CASSHLDRADTQYF TGCGCCAGCAGCCACCTGGACAGGGCAGATACGCAGTATTTT
TRBJ2-1 TRBV13 TRBD2 13 NA CASSSGRADEQFF TGTGCCAGCAGCTCAGGGAGGGCTGATGAGCAGTTCTTC
TRBJ2-2 TRBV11-3 NA 13 NA CASSLGTCGELFF TGTGCCAGCAGCTTAGGAACCTGCGGGGAACTGTTTTTT
TRBJ1-1 TRBV11-1 TRBD1 17 NA CASSRGPRQGKNTEAFF TGTGCTAGCAGCCGCGGCCCGAGACAGGGAAAAAACACTGAAGCTTTCTTT
TRBJ1-2 TRBV6-1 NA 12 NA CASVEAGVGYTF TGTGCCAGTGTCGAAGCGGGAGTAGGCTACACCTTC
TRBJ2-7 TRBV11-3 NA 14 NA CASSSHIRDYEQYF TGTGCCAGCAGTTCTCATATCAGGGATTACGAGCAGTACTTC
TRBJ1-2 TRBV6-5 NA 15 few CASSYSGRGAGGYTF TGTGCCAGCAGTTACTCGGGGCGGGGGGCAGGTGGCTACACCTTC
TRBJ2-3 TRBV19 TRBD2 18 NA CASSIPTRTSGSTDTQYF TGTGCCAGTAGTATACCAACCCGGACTAGCGGAAGCACAGATACGCAGTATTTT
TRBJ1-2 TRBV11-2 NA 11 NA CASSSHYSYTF TGTGCCAGTAGCTCACACTATAGCTACACCTTC
TRBJ2-3 TRBV7-3 NA 14 few CASSLGYSTDTQYF TGTGCCAGCAGCTTAGGGTACAGCACAGATACCCAGTATTTT
TRBJ1-2 TRBV6-5 NA 13 NA CASSHGVNYGYTF TGTGCCAGCAGTCACGGGGTAAACTATGGCTACACCTTC
TRBJ2-3 TRBV5-1 TRBD2 16 NA CTSSFGLAGRTDTQYF TGCACCAGCAGCTTCGGACTAGCGGGCCGCACAGATACGCAGTATTTT
TRBJ2-2 TRBV5-1 NA 15 many CASSLELRNTGELFF TGCGCCAGCAGCTTGGAACTTCGGAACACCGGGGAGCTGTTTTTT
TRBJ1-1 TRBV20-1 NA 12 NA CSALEVSTEAFF TGCAGTGCTTTGGAGGTGAGCACTGAAGCTTTCTTT
TRBJ2-1 TRBV12-3/TRBV12-4 TRBD1 15 once CASTKTGGSWAEHFF TGTGCCAGCACCAAAACAGGGGGCTCATGGGCTGAGCACTTCTTC
TRBJ2-7 TRBV20-1 TRBD1 15 once CSVTTTGGDSYEQYF TGCAGTGTTACGACCACAGGGGGTGACTCCTACGAGCAGTACTTC
TRBJ2-5 TRBV5-1 TRBD2 13 NA CASSWGLQETQYF TGCGCCAGCAGCTGGGGACTACAAGAGACCCAGTACTTC
TRBJ2-1 TRBV6-2/TRBV6-3 TRBD2 16 once CASSPRLASPHDEQFF TGTGCCAGCAGTCCCCGACTAGCCTCCCCCCACGATGAACAGTTCTTC